Following are 21 T cell receptor beta chains from one sample sequenced in a study of T cells in Graves' hyperthyroidism and ophthalmopathy. Amplification of TCR beta CDR3 regions used RNA as the template. The TCR CDR3 first-round RT-PCR relied on the HTBI primer set. One entry per CDR3 protein results from TCRdb running MiXCR on the multiplex PCR reads. The repertoire holds 200,000 to 250,000 distinct CDR3 sequences, with around a sixth as singletons. Sequencing was carried out using blood. Source of these receptors: a woman aged 45-60 years with Graves' hyperthyroidism.

This clonotype was observed many times. J is TRBJ2-7 and V is TRBV29-1; possibly TRBD1 or TRBD2 for D (5 bases each). The V gene lost 6 bases and the J gene lost 2 bases, with 14 bases spanning the gap. The CDR3 runs 13 residues. Germline CDR1 and CDR2: SQVTM and ANQGSEA. In DNA form, the CDR3 reads TGCAGCGTATCGAGGGACCCCGCCTACGAGCAGTACTTC. As protein: CSVSRDPAYEQYF.

This clonotype was found many times. The chain recombines TRBV7-2 with TRBJ1-2; possible D gene TRBD1, 5 bases. Between the trimmed V and J ends, which lost 5 bases and 1 base, there was a span of 17 bases. Germline assignment: CDR1 SGHTA and CDR2 FQGNSA. CDR3 size: 16 residues. CDR3 sequence (DNA): TGTGCCAGCAGCCACCTTCCGGGGGGGGTTAACTATGGCTACACCTTC. This translates into CASSHLPGGVNYGYTF.

This clonotype appeared many times. The DNA for the CDR3 is TGTGCCAGCAGCATCGGGGGCGGGACAGATACGCAGTATTTT. This codes for CASSIGGGTDTQYF. This chain uses TRBV28 with TRBJ2-3; TRBD1 or TRBD2 may be the D gene (6 bases each). V lost 6 bases to trimming and J lost 3 bases, with 13 bases between them. This CDR3 is built from 14 residues. The germline gives CDR1 MDHEN, CDR2 SYDVKM.

Remarks on this clonotype: This may be a read error, as it is one base from a much larger clone. The chain links TRBV24-1 to TRBJ2-1; D is possibly TRBD1 or TRBD2 (5 bases each). Germline-derived CDR1 and CDR2 are KGHDR and SFDVKD. The CDR3 sequence is 17 residues long. V was shortened by 4 bases and J by 10 bases, with 25 bases between the two germline ends. The chain's CDR3 is CATSDPARDGETYEQFF. The DNA for the CDR3 is TGTGCCACCAGTGACCCAGCCCGGGACGGCGAAACCTACGAGCAGTTCTTC.

The sample holds one count of this clonotype. The CDR3 is CASSYGYYGYTF. The CDR3 DNA is TGTGCCAGTAGTTATGGGTACTATGGCTACACCTTC. V is TRBV19 and J is TRBJ1-2, with D uncertain. CDR3 length equals 12 residues. Germline CDR1 is LNHDA and CDR2 is SQIVND (reference sequence). Trimming removed 5 bases from V and 3 bases from J, with 7 bases in between.

This clonotype was counted ten times or more. The rearrangement uses TRBV20-1 and TRBJ1-3; D is uncertain. Trimming shortened V by 0 bases and J by 4 bases, and 4 bases separated the two germline ends. The CDR3 is made up of 12 amino acids. Germline V gene sequence: CDR1 DFQATT, CDR2 SNEGSKA (reference sequence). The CDR3 region has the DNA TGCAGTGCTAGAGATCAAGGAAACACCATATATTTT. Its protein product is CSARDQGNTIYF.

The CDR3 sequence is CASYPSDRGPYEQYF. CDR3 in DNA: TGTGCCAGCTACCCGTCCGACAGGGGGCCGTACGAGCAGTACTTC. The rearrangement links TRBV28 to TRBJ2-7, with TRBD1 matching 10 bases. Germline CDR1 MDHEN, CDR2 SYDVKM. This CDR3 contains 15 residues. The junction had 11 bases not matched to a gene; V was cut back by 8 bases and J by 4 bases.

This clonotype was detected ten times or more. The CDR3 loop reads CATSRAASLNQPQHF. CDR3 bases: TGTGCCACCAGCAGAGCGGCTAGCTTAAATCAGCCCCAGCATTTT. The chain combines TRBV15 with TRBJ1-5; D not certain. This CDR3 has 15 amino acids. The V and J ends lost 1 base and 4 bases respectively, with 11 bases between them. Looked up from germline, CDR1 is LNHNV and CDR2 is YYDKDF (reference sequence).

V gene TRBV7-9 combines with J gene TRBJ2-3; 12 nucleotides agree with TRBD2. The germline CDR1 and CDR2 sequences are SEHNR and FQNEAQ (reference sequence). The CDR3 covers 16 residues. V was pared by 5 bases and J by 2 bases, with 5 bases of the junction left unmatched. CDR3 in amino acids: CASSPRLAGVTDTQYF. The DNA of the CDR3 is TGTGCCAGCAGCCCCCGACTAGCGGGAGTCACAGATACGCAGTATTTT.

V gene TRBV5-1 combines with J gene TRBJ2-7, with D tentatively TRBD1 (6 bases). The J call may be faulty, since TRBJ2-1 better matches the DNA end. This CDR3 contains 12 residues. Germline V lookup: CDR1 SGHRS, CDR2 YFSETQ. CDR3 DNA: TGCGCCAGCAGCCTCACAGGGTACGAGCAGTTCTTC. Its protein is CASSLTGYEQFF.

The chain has TRBV5-1 and TRBJ2-2; tentatively, D is TRBD1 (6 bases). The CDR3 consists of 13 residues. V was pared by 4 bases and J by 8 bases, with 12 bases between. Germline lookup yields CDR1 SGHRS and CDR2 YFSETQ. For the CDR3, the DNA is TGCGCCAGCAGCCCATCAGGGGCGGGGGAGCTGTTTTTT. Its protein product is CASSPSGAGELFF.

The V call is TRBV29-1, the J call TRBJ1-5; no clear D. Germline V gene data show CDR1 as SQVTM and CDR2 as ANQGSEA. This CDR3 contains 13 residues. V was pared by 4 bases and J by 4 bases, with 11 bases between. The CDR3 bases are TGCAGCGTTGTCCCAGAGGTGAATCAGCCCCAGCATTTT. The encoded protein is CSVVPEVNQPQHF.

This chain connects TRBV25-1 to TRBJ2-5, with D perhaps TRBD2 (6 bases). The assigned J gene may be wrong: the sequence end matches TRBJ2-1 better. Germline V CDR1 and CDR2: MGHDK, SYGVNS. This CDR3 spans 14 amino acids. The CDR3 is CASSEFGRQETQFF. The CDR3 DNA reads TGTGCCAGCAGTGAATTTGGGAGGCAAGAGACCCAGTTCTTC.

Notes on this clonotype: One junction end does not reproduce the germline sequence, and a read error may be involved. DNA of the CDR3: TGTGCCAGCAGCTTAGGGTCGGATCAGCCCCAGCGTTTT. Amino acid sequence: CASSLGSDQPQRF. V usage is TRBV7-9 and J usage is TRBJ1-5; D gene uncertain. The CDR3 contains 13 residues. Germline V gives CDR1 SEHNR, CDR2 FQNEAQ (reference sequence).

This clonotype was seen many times. The chain combines TRBV3-1 with TRBJ1-5; D is uncertain. The CDR3 has 12 residues. Germline V gene data show CDR1 as LGHDT and CDR2 as YNNKEL (reference sequence). V was trimmed by 0 bases and J by 6 bases, leaving 3 bases between them. CDR3: CASSQDSQPQHF. CDR3 nucleotide sequence: TGTGCCAGCAGCCAAGATTCTCAGCCCCAGCATTTT. Full variable domain (rest looked up from reference TRBV3-1 and TRBJ1-5): DTAVSQTPKYLVTQMGNDKSIKCEQNLGHDTMYWYKQDSKKFLKIMFSYNNKELIINETVPNRFSPKSPDKAHLNLHINSLELGDSAVYFCASSQDSQPQHFGDGTRLSIL.

The sample holds a few counts of this clonotype. An end of the junction differs from the germline gene, which may be a read error. The genes are TRBV6-1 and TRBJ2-7, with a tentative D call TRBD1 (6 bases). Per germline, CDR1 MNHNS and CDR2 SASEGT. The CDR3 loop spans 12 amino acids. The CDR3 DNA reads TGCAGGGGATCTCAAGAAGGGCGCGAGCAGTACTTC. This codes for CRGSQEGREQYF.

V gene TRBV4-2 combines with J gene TRBJ2-2; weak D call: TRBD2 (6 bases). The CDR3 spans 16 residues. Germline-derived CDR1 and CDR2 are LGHNA and YNFKEQ. V dropped 0 bases and J dropped 5 bases, with 13 bases sitting between them. The CDR3 DNA sequence: TGTGCCAGCAGCCAAGAATTTCGGGGGTCGACCGGGGAGCTGTTTTTT. Translated, it gives CASSQEFRGSTGELFF.

This clonotype was detected many times. V gene TRBV6-1 combines with J gene TRBJ2-5; TRBD2 agrees at 16 bases. Germline V lookup: CDR1 MNHNS, CDR2 SASEGT. The CDR3 length is 16 residues. The trim removed 4 bases at V and 5 bases at J, leaving 4 bases unmatched. CDR3 sequence: CASSGGTSGRGETQYF. CDR3 DNA: TGTGCCAGCAGTGGTGGGACTAGCGGGAGGGGGGAGACCCAGTACTTC.

This clonotype appeared a few times. V usage is TRBV27 and J usage is TRBJ2-1; 12 bases fit TRBD2. With V trimmed by 3 bases and J by 4 bases, 13 bases remained unmatched. The CDR3 has 19 residues. Germline-derived CDR1 and CDR2 are MNHEY and SMNVEV (reference sequence). The CDR3 loop is CASSFIRTSGTVGYNEQFF. DNA of the CDR3: TGTGCCAGCAGTTTCATCCGGACTAGCGGGACAGTCGGATACAATGAGCAGTTCTTC.

This clonotype occurred many times. At one of its ends the junction is not consistent with the germline gene, which may arise from a read error. The V and J genes are TRBV7-9 and TRBJ1-3; 7 bases line up with TRBD1. The germline V gene encodes CDR1 SEHNR and CDR2 FQNEAQ (reference sequence). This CDR3 has 13 residues. CDR3 loop: CASRQGTGNTIYF. CDR3 DNA sequence: TGTGCCAGCAGACAGGGGACTGGGAACACCATATATTTT.

This clonotype was detected ten times or more. The chain carries TRBV20-1 and TRBJ2-7, with 9 bases identical to TRBD2. Trimming cost V 5 bases and J 5 bases; bases outside gene matches: 10. The CDR3 sequence is 14 residues long. The germline gives CDR1 DFQATT, CDR2 SNEGSKA (reference sequence). The DNA of the CDR3 is TGCAGTGCTTGGGTTAGCGGGAGTTCCAACGAGCAGTACTTC. Residues: CSAWVSGSSNEQYF.